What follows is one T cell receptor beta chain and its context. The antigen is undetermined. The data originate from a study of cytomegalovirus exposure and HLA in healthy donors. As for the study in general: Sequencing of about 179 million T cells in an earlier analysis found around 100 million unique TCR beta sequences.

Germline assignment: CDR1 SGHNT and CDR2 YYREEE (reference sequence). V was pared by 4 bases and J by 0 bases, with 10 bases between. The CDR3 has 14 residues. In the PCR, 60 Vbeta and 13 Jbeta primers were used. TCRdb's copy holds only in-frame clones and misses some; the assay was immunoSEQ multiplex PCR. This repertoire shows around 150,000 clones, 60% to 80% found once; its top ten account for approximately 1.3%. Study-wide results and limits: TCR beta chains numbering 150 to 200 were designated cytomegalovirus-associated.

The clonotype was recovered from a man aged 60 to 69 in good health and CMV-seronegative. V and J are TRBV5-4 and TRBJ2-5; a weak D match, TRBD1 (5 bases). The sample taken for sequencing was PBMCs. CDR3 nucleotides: TGTGCCAGCAGCCCCAGGGATTACCAAGAGACCCAGTACTTC. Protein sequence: CASSPRDYQETQYF.